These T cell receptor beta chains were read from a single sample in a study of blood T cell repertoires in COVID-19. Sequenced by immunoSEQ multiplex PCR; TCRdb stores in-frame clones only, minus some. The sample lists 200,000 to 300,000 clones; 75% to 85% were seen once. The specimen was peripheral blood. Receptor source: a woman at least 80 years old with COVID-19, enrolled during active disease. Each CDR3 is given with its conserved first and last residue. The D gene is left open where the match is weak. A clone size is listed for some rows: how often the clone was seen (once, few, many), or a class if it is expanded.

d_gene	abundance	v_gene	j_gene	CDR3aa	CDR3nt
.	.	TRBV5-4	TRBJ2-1	CASSREGGFNEQFF	TGTGCCAGCAGCCGAGAAGGAGGGTTCAATGAGCAGTTCTTC
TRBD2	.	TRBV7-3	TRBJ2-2	CASGGRAPGELFF	TGTGCCAGCGGCGGGAGGGCCCCCGGGGAGCTGTTTTTT
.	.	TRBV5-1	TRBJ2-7	CASSSRGAYEQYF	TGCGCCAGCAGCTCCCGGGGTGCCTACGAGCAGTACTTC
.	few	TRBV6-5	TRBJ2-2	CASTGDTGELFF	TGTGCCAGCACCGGAGACACCGGGGAGCTGTTTTTT
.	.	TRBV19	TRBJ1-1	CASSDQGYTEAFF	TGTGCCAGTAGTGACCAGGGATACACTGAAGCTTTCTTT
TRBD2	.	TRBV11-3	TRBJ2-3	CASSLGGSGTDTQYF	TGTGCCAGCAGCTTAGGCGGGAGTGGCACAGATACGCAGTATTTT
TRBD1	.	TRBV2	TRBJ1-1	CASRADRGGNTEAFF	TGTGCCAGCAGAGCAGACAGGGGGGGCAACACTGAAGCTTTCTTT
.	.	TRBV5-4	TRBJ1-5	CASSLMQSSGGNQPQHF	TGTGCCAGCAGCTTAATGCAATCGTCGGGGGGCAATCAGCCCCAGCATTTT
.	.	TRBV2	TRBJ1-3	CASSEARQAIGNTIYF	TGTGCCAGCAGTGAAGCTCGACAGGCCATTGGAAACACCATATATTTT
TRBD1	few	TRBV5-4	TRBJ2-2	CASSRDRVTGELFF	TGTGCCAGCAGCCGGGACAGGGTCACCGGGGAGCTGTTTTTT
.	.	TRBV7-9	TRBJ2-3	CASSSLAKGVGDTQYF	TGTGCCAGCAGCTCACTAGCCAAGGGAGTAGGAGATACGCAGTATTTT
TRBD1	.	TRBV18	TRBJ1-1	CASSPTGGGSTEAFF	TGTGCCAGCTCACCGACAGGGGGCGGAAGCACTGAAGCTTTCTTT
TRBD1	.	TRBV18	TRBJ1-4	CASSPWTGGQEKLFF	TGTGCCAGCTCACCCTGGACAGGGGGCCAGGAAAAACTGTTTTTT